This T cell receptor beta chain appears in the sequencing data of a study of T cells expressing NK-cell markers. Study at large: Sorted CD3+CD56-NKG2C+, CD3+CD56+NKG2C+ and CD3+CD56+NKG2C- T cells supplied the TCR beta repertoires. Just one sequenced donor of eight was HCMV-seronegative, while seven were seropositive. Study-level results: These clonotypes also led the CD3+CD56-NKG2C+ fraction in a handful of donors.

TCR beta cDNA was made by 5'RACE template switching with UMIs. No DNA is given; TCRdb re-called the 5' RACE reads and lists each CDR3 protein once. This sample's table reports about half a million distinct CDR3 sequences. Germline V gene lookup returns CDR1 DFQATT and CDR2 SNEGSKA (reference sequence). The CDR3 totals 15 residues. Points on this clonotype: Its antigen is not identified.

Sequences were obtained from blood T cells: a sorted CD56 or NKG2C T cell subset, CD4+ or CD8+ T cells, or bulk PBMC T cells (not recorded which). The V call is TRBV20-1, the J call TRBJ2-7; TCRdb calls TRBD2, which cannot be checked without DNA. This receptor was obtained from a woman between 45 and 65 years old in good health. The CDR3 here is CSASSGGLDIRGQYF.